Presented here are 9 T cell receptor beta chains from one specimen sequenced in a study of early T cells in non-severe SARS-CoV-2 infection. TCRdb reprocessed the 5' RACE reads via MiXCR and lists one record per CDR3 protein. Of fewer than 55,000 distinct CDR3 sequences in the sample, around 6.1% were seen once. The sequences come from whole blood, collected at baseline. The receptors stem from an adult who was a healthcare worker with PCR-confirmed SARS-CoV-2 infection or an uninfected control (not recorded which).

This clonotype was detected only a few times. The rearrangement uses TRBV2 and TRBJ2-5; D unresolved. The V end lost 2 bases, the J end lost 6 bases, and 10 bases lay between the germline ends. The V gene's germline CDR1 is SNHLY and CDR2 FYNNEI. CDR3 length equals 13 residues. The DNA for the CDR3 is TGTGCCAGCAGTGAATCCGTTATGAAGACCCAGTACTTC. This translates into CASSESVMKTQYF.

This clonotype was picked up many times. The chain couples TRBV13 to TRBJ2-5; 7 positions match TRBD1. Per the germline V gene, CDR1 is PRHDT and CDR2 is FYEKMQ (reference sequence). V was pared by 5 bases and J by 4 bases, with 13 bases of the junction left unmatched. This CDR3 is built from 16 residues. Here the CDR3 reads CASSPSGTDQRETQYF. CDR3 DNA: TGTGCCAGCAGCCCCTCCGGGACAGATCAGAGAGAGACCCAGTACTTC.

This clonotype has only a few counts. This chain uses TRBV29-1 with TRBJ2-1; D might be TRBD1 or TRBD2, each matching 5 bases. The germline CDR1 and CDR2 sequences are SQVTM and ANQGSEA. The CDR3 runs to 12 residues. The V and J ends lost 4 bases and 8 bases respectively, with 12 bases between them. This CDR3 is CSVGRGSDEQFF. The CDR3 DNA follows: TGCAGCGTTGGACGGGGCAGCGATGAGCAGTTCTTC.

In this sample, this clonotype turned up many times. The chain uses TRBV20-1 and TRBJ2-7; tentative D call: TRBD2 (6 bases). Trimming removed 6 bases from V and 3 bases from J, with 24 bases in between. The CDR3 has 16 residues. The V gene's germline CDR1 is DFQATT and CDR2 SNEGSKA (reference sequence). The CDR3 nucleotides read TGCAGTGCGAGCCCATCCAAACTAGCTAGGGACTACGAGCAGTACTTC. Protein: CSASPSKLARDYEQYF.

This clonotype has a handful of counts. The chain couples TRBV12-3 or TRBV12-4 to TRBJ2-3; unclear D gene. Trimming cost V 3 bases and J 8 bases, with 9 bases left between them. CDR3 length: 12 amino acids. Here the CDR3 DNA reads TGTGCCAGCAGTTTTAGTCCGGTTACGCAGTATTTT. Its protein product is CASSFSPVTQYF.

This clonotype was found many times. The V gene is TRBV28, the J gene TRBJ2-7, with TRBD1 as a possible D gene (6 bases). This CDR3 spans 14 amino acids. The V end was cut by 5 bases, the J end by 0 bases, with 11 bases between. Germline-derived CDR1 and CDR2 are MDHEN and SYDVKM. CDR3: CASSHRTVSYEQYF. CDR3 sequence (DNA): TGTGCCAGCAGTCACCGGACAGTCTCCTACGAGCAGTACTTC.

CDR3 residues: CASSQAESYEQYF. CDR3 DNA: TGCGCCAGCAGCCAAGCCGAGTCCTACGAGCAGTACTTC. The chain links TRBV4-1 to TRBJ2-7; D is undetermined. With 1 base removed from V and 1 base from J, the gap between germline ends came to 5 bases. CDR3 length: 13 amino acids. Germline lookup yields CDR1 MGHRA and CDR2 YSYEKL.

Ten or more counts support this clonotype. The chain is built from TRBV7-3 and TRBJ2-1; TRBD2 matches at 7 bases. Unmatched junction bases numbered 6, after V lost 0 bases and J lost 7 bases. CDR3 length equals 15 residues. Germline V gene data show CDR1 as SGHTA and CDR2 as FQGTGA. CDR3 protein: CASSLTGTTGNEQFF. The CDR3 DNA follows: TGTGCCAGCAGCTTAACCGGGACTACCGGGAATGAGCAGTTCTTC.

This clonotype was seen ten or more times. The rearrangement joins TRBV11-2 to TRBJ2-5; TRBD1 matches 11 bases. CDR3 length: 15 amino acids. V was clipped by 5 bases and J by 4 bases; unmatched bases: 6. Germline CDR1 reads SGHAT; CDR2 reads FQNNGV. CDR3 region: CASSPLGTGGETQYF. CDR3 sequence (DNA): TGTGCCAGCAGCCCCCTTGGGACAGGGGGAGAGACCCAGTACTTC. Looking up the rest from reference TRBV11-2 and TRBJ2-5 gives the full variable domain: EAGVAQSPRYKIIEKRQSVAFWCNPISGHATLYWYQQILGQGPKLLIQFQNNGVVDDSQLPKDRFSAERLKGVDSTLKIQPAKLEDSAVYLCASSPLGTGGETQYFGPGTRLLVL.